This T cell receptor (beta chain) was profiled in a study of T cells in localized non-small cell lung cancer (dated by TCRdb to the early 2020s). As for the study more broadly: The study examined T cell repertoires in 200 to 300 patients with early-stage NSCLC and compared tumors with uninvolved tumor-adjacent lungs. The cohort comprised 236 treatment-naïve NSCLC patients with resected, localized lung tumors. Of the NSCLC patients, 129 were male and approximately 110 were female, and the mean age was approximately 64 years.

Remarks on this clone: Its antigen is not yet known. Per-nucleotide qualities are absent, and no much larger clonotype sits a single base away.

TCR beta CDR3 regions were sequenced from DNA using the immunoSEQ Assay. Per the source publication's procedure: To compute T cell density, TCR beta template counts were normalized to usable DNA, which was estimated by amplifying housekeeping genes. Using the preseqR package, richness was estimated by extrapolating to 120,000 templates for tissue samples and 400,000 templates for PBMC samples. Clonality was taken to be one minus Pielou's evenness. Differential abundance testing on productive amino-acid clonotypes, with a minimum total count of 5 and an alpha of 0.1, was used to identify tissue-enriched TCRs. The Jaccard Index and the Morisita Overlap Index were used to measure repertoire overlap between compartments. GLIPH grouped TCR beta CDR3s together with public tetramer-defined viral CDR3s, and a viral motif had to include at least three viral sequences and also show V-gene enrichment. As stored in TCRdb, this immuneACCESS dataset retains in-frame rearrangements with V and J assigned. A fraction of the clones does not appear; measured against another copy, unresolved V genes explain less than half of the discrepancy, and the remainder lacks a known reason. V and J calls and clone size are given by that table; D and trimming were obtained from the DNA. The sample records 70,000 to 100,000 clones, under 95% of which are singletons. The top ten clonotypes cover 4.1% of the sample.

Overall study outcomes, separate from this receptor: Higher T cell density in blood was associated with longer overall survival, whereas higher clonality in adjacent lung was associated with shorter survival. Of the top 100 tumor clones, a median of roughly 60 were detected in paired uninvolved adjacent lung; some 28 were also among that lung's top 100. Uninvolved tumor-adjacent lung showed the highest T cell clonality, higher than tumor, which suggests more focused antigenic responses in the adjacent lung. Because multi-region sequencing of the tumors was not done, intratumor heterogeneity could not be ruled out. Because of the exploratory design, TCR variables were selected using unadjusted p-values without false-discovery rate correction.

Via the germline V gene (reference sequence), CDR1 is SEHNR and CDR2 FQNEAQ. Its CDR3 holds 15 amino acids, cysteine through phenylalanine. Kept here is only the CDR3 DNA, which spans 45 bases and is read in frame from base 1. V was cut back by 6 bases and J by 0 bases, leaving a gap of 14 bases between them. At diagnosis, peripheral blood, uninvolved tumor-adjacent lung and tumor were collected and stored as a combination of fresh-frozen and FFPE material. Blood samples were analyzed as peripheral blood mononuclear cells for TCR repertoire profiling. The sequencing here drew on PBMCs, taken before any cancer treatment. Recombination joined TRBV7-9 with TRBJ1-2, with the D gene too uncertain to name. The TCR originated in a woman aged 40-69 years with stage II squamous cell lung carcinoma. In nucleotide form, the sequence is TGTGCCAGCAGTCGAACCGGGCCAGCTAACTATGGCTACACCTTC. Its protein reads: CASSRTGPANYGYTF. Reference TRBV7-9 and TRBJ1-2 proteins supply the regions before and after the CDR3; the full variable domain is: DTGVSQNPRHKITKRGQNVTFRCDPISEHNRLYWYRQTLGQGPEFLTYFQNEAQLEKSRLLSDRFSAERPKGSFSTLEIQRTEQGDSAMYLCASSRTGPANYGYTFGSGTRLTVV.